The next 26 T cell receptor beta chains were all read from a single sample in a study of CD8 T cells in Susac syndrome. Random hexamers were used to reverse transcribe an amount of roughly 0.45 to 1 ug RNA. TCRdb reprocessed the immunoSEQ multiplex PCR reads via MiXCR and lists one record per CDR3 protein. The sample lists under 200,000 distinct CDR3 sequences, roughly 96% occurring once. Input material: CD8+ T cells from PBMCs. The receptors derive from a human donor with multiple sclerosis.

The chain combines TRBV20-1 with TRBJ1-3, with D perhaps matching TRBD1 (5 bases). V was clipped by 2 bases and J by 0 bases, with 11 bases between them. This CDR3 spans 15 amino acids. Germline-derived CDR1 and CDR2 are DFQATT and SNEGSKA (reference sequence). The CDR3 reads CSARFFDSSGNTIYF. The DNA of the CDR3 is TGCAGTGCTAGATTCTTCGACAGCTCTGGAAACACCATATATTTT.

The chain carries TRBV3-1 and TRBJ2-3; D tentatively fits TRBD1 or TRBD2 (6 bases each). Germline CDR1 is LGHDT and CDR2 is YNNKEL (reference sequence). V shed 0 bases and J shed 1 base, with 11 bases lying between them. The CDR3 is made up of 16 amino acids. The DNA for the CDR3 is TGTGCCAGCAGCCAAGACTCAGGGGAGGGCACAGATACGCAGTATTTT. Translating gives CASSQDSGEGTDTQYF.

The genes are TRBV28 and TRBJ2-7; 7 bases are shared with TRBD1. Losses at the gene ends were 2 bases for V and 4 bases for J; bases not matched to a gene: 5. CDR3 size: 14 residues. CDR1 is MDHEN, CDR2 SYDVKM, per germline. DNA of the CDR3: TGTGCCAGCAGTTTAGCCGGGACAGAATACGAGCAGTACTTC. As protein: CASSLAGTEYEQYF.

Of note for this clonotype: At one of its ends the junction is not consistent with the germline gene, which may arise from a read error. The V and J genes are TRBV7-7 and TRBJ2-1; D is unclear. The CDR3 has 13 amino acids. Germline values: CDR1 SSHAT, CDR2 FNYEAQ (reference sequence). The CDR3 loop reads CASSLDRTAEQFF. CDR3 DNA sequence: TGTGCTAGCAGCTTAGATAGGACGGCTGAGCAGTTCTTC.

The chain combines TRBV27 with TRBJ1-2; D not certain. Trimming stripped 3 bases from V and 8 bases from J, with 13 bases between. Germline CDR1 and CDR2: MNHEY and SMNVEV (reference sequence). This CDR3 comprises 13 residues. The CDR3 nucleotides read TGTGCCAGCAGTTTGACGGAAGGGTCCGGCTACACCTTC. Amino acid sequence: CASSLTEGSGYTF.

This rearrangement joins TRBV4-2 to TRBJ1-1; D possibly corresponds to TRBD1 (5 bases). Trimming shortened V by 0 bases and J by 6 bases, and 11 bases separated the two germline ends. CDR3 length: 14 residues. Germline V gene data show CDR1 as LGHNA and CDR2 as YNFKEQ. CDR3 sequence (DNA): TGTGCCAGCAGCCAAGAGGGGCAGGTCTCTGAAGCTTTCTTT. Its translation is CASSQEGQVSEAFF.

The chain has TRBV28 and TRBJ2-1, with a possible D match to TRBD2 (6 bases). The germline V and J ends were trimmed by 1 base and 7 bases, with 11 bases remaining between them. The germline V gene encodes CDR1 MDHEN and CDR2 SYDVKM. The CDR3 is 14 amino acids. The CDR3 region is CASSLSRRGNEQFF. The DNA for the CDR3 is TGTGCCAGCAGTTTATCTAGGCGGGGTAATGAGCAGTTCTTC.

The DNA of the CDR3 is TGTGCCAGCAGCCCCACTGTTGGGTACAATGAGCAGTTCTTC. It is translated as CASSPTVGYNEQFF. This chain connects TRBV13 to TRBJ2-1; D call uncertain. Trimming left V 5 bases short and J 4 bases short, with 12 bases between. CDR1 PRHDT and CDR2 FYEKMQ come from the germline V gene (reference sequence). This CDR3 contains 14 residues.

This clonotype was counted a single time. The genes are TRBV5-6 and TRBJ2-1; the D gene could be TRBD1 or TRBD2 (5 bases each). This CDR3 spans 14 amino acids. With 4 bases removed from V and 6 bases from J, the gap between germline ends came to 14 bases. The V gene's germline CDR1 is SGHDT and CDR2 YYEEEE. As DNA, the CDR3 is TGTGCCAGCAGCGGGGACCGCCTGGCCAATGAGCAGTTCTTC. It is translated as CASSGDRLANEQFF. Based on the CDR3 plus reference TRBV5-6 and TRBJ2-1, the full variable domain is DAGVTQSPTHLIKTRGQQVTLRCSPKSGHDTVSWYQQALGQGPQFIFQYYEEEERQRGNFPDRFSGHQFPNYSSELNVNALLLGDSALYLCASSGDRLANEQFFGPGTRLTVL.

This rearrangement joins TRBV7-9 to TRBJ1-2; 9 nucleotides match TRBD1. Germline V gene data show CDR1 as SEHNR and CDR2 as FQNEAQ (reference sequence). V was clipped by 11 bases and J by 6 bases; unmatched bases: 10. The CDR3 has 13 residues. CDR3 bases: TGTGCCGGGGGAGGACAGGGGTGGAATGGCTACACCTTC. Protein product: CAGGGQGWNGYTF.

The genes are TRBV20-1 and TRBJ2-7; the match to TRBD1 covers 9 bases. Germline V gene sequence: CDR1 DFQATT, CDR2 SNEGSKA (reference sequence). This CDR3 region has 14 residues. The ends lost 3 bases at V and 0 bases at J; junction bases unmatched: 3. Written as DNA, the CDR3 is TGCAGTGCTAGGGGACAGGGAGGCTCCTACGAGCAGTACTTC. It is translated as CSARGQGGSYEQYF.

The genes are TRBV9 and TRBJ2-7; no firm D call. The CDR3 runs to 15 residues. Germline CDR1 reads SGDLS; CDR2 reads YYNGEE. Trimming stripped 4 bases from V and 2 bases from J, with 16 bases between. CDR3 protein: CASSPHSTYTYEQYF. CDR3 nucleotide sequence: TGTGCCAGCAGCCCACACTCAACATATACCTACGAGCAGTACTTC.

V is TRBV24-1 and J is TRBJ2-1; D is unclear. The CDR3 has 12 residues. V lost 0 bases and J lost 9, with 5 bases in between. CDR1 is KGHDR, CDR2 SFDVKD, per germline. CDR3 bases: TGTGCCACCAGTGATTTGCTGGGTGAGCAGTTCTTC. This sequence encodes CATSDLLGEQFF.

This rearrangement joins TRBV5-1 to TRBJ1-2, with a weak D call TRBD1 (6 bases). The CDR3 spans 12 residues. Germline CDR1 is SGHRS and CDR2 is YFSETQ. V lost 3 bases and J lost 8, with 11 bases in between. The CDR3 spells CASSYYRVGYTF. As DNA, the CDR3 is TGCGCCAGCAGCTACTACAGGGTCGGCTACACCTTC.

This chain connects TRBV7-9 to TRBJ1-2, with D possibly being TRBD1 (5 bases). Looked up from germline, CDR1 is SEHNR and CDR2 is FQNEAQ (reference sequence). V lost 5 bases, J lost 7 bases, and 11 bases lay in between. CDR3 size: 12 residues. The CDR3 loop is CASSVQGLGYTF. The CDR3 nucleotides read TGTGCCAGCAGCGTCCAGGGTCTTGGCTACACCTTC.

CDR3 sequence reads: CASSLGWGEQYF. CDR3 DNA: TGCGCCAGCAGCCTGGGGTGGGGCGAGCAGTACTTC. The chain has TRBV5-1 and TRBJ2-7; D remains unclear. Per germline, CDR1 SGHRS and CDR2 YFSETQ. V was clipped by 4 bases and J by 6 bases, with 11 bases between them. CDR3 size: 12 residues.

The chain combines TRBV5-6 with TRBJ2-7; 8 bases match TRBD1. The CDR3 runs to 14 residues. The V gene end was trimmed by 3 bases and the J gene end by 6 bases; junction bases not matched to a gene: 8. Germline-derived CDR1 and CDR2 are SGHDT and YYEEEE. The CDR3 DNA sequence: TGTGCCAGCAGCTCGACAGGGGCGATTTTCGAGCAGTACTTC. It yields the protein CASSSTGAIFEQYF.

V gene TRBV19 combines with J gene TRBJ1-6; D is perhaps TRBD1 (5 bases). Trimming took 6 bases from V and 7 from J, leaving 10 bases between them. Germline values: CDR1 LNHDA, CDR2 SQIVND (reference sequence). There are 13 residues in the CDR3. The CDR3 spells CASSPTENSPLHF. Here the CDR3 DNA reads TGTGCCAGTAGCCCGACAGAAAATTCACCCCTCCACTTT.

The rearrangement joins TRBV9 to TRBJ2-2, with TRBD2 matching over 8 bases. The CDR3 length is 17 residues. The J segment lost 5 bases and the V segment lost 3 bases, leaving 12 bases of the junction unmatched. CDR1 and CDR2 from the germline V gene are SGDLS and YYNGEE. Here the CDR3 reads CASSAPAGRGRTGELFF. CDR3 nucleotide sequence: TGTGCCAGCAGCGCCCCGGCCGGGAGGGGTAGGACCGGGGAGCTGTTTTTT.

The chain carries TRBV11-2 and TRBJ2-3; tentatively, D is TRBD2 (6 bases). Germline CDR1 and CDR2: SGHAT and FQNNGV. Trimming stripped 0 bases from V and 4 bases from J, with 14 bases between. The length of the CDR3 is 16 residues. CDR3 region: CASSLDASAFPDTQYF. The CDR3 DNA reads TGTGCCAGCAGCTTAGACGCTAGCGCTTTTCCAGATACGCAGTATTTT.

The chain combines TRBV6-5 with TRBJ2-7, with TRBD2 matching over 10 bases. V dropped 2 bases and J dropped 3; count of bases not matched to a gene: 16. The CDR3 consists of 19 residues. CDR1 is MNHEY, CDR2 SVGAGI, per germline. In DNA, the CDR3 is TGTGCCAGCAGTTACAATGCGCTAGCGGGGGCGCACACCCTCTACGAGCAGTACTTC. As protein: CASSYNALAGAHTLYEQYF.

The chain combines TRBV20-1 with TRBJ2-7; D possibly corresponds to TRBD1 (5 bases). Trimming took off 0 bases at V and 3 bases at J, with 15 bases between the two ends. CDR3 length: 15 amino acids. Germline loops: CDR1 DFQATT, CDR2 SNEGSKA (reference sequence). The CDR3 is CSAREGPDGYYEQYF. In nucleotides, the CDR3 is TGCAGTGCTAGAGAGGGGCCGGACGGTTACTACGAGCAGTACTTC.

In this sample, this clonotype turned up once. The V gene is TRBV4-1, the J gene TRBJ2-1; TRBD2 aligns across 13 bases. The CDR3 has 18 amino acids. Germline-derived CDR1 and CDR2 are MGHRA and YSYEKL. Losses at the gene ends were 0 bases for V and 7 bases for J; bases not matched to a gene: 9. The CDR3 reads CASSQEYRGLAGRNEQFF. As DNA, the CDR3 is TGCGCCAGCAGCCAAGAATACAGGGGACTAGCGGGACGGAATGAGCAGTTCTTC.

The chain is built from TRBV28 and TRBJ1-1, with D tentatively TRBD1 (5 bases). From germline, CDR1 is MDHEN and CDR2 SYDVKM. The CDR3 has 14 residues. V was trimmed by 8 bases and J by 6 bases, leaving 19 bases between them. The CDR3: CASGGEGIRSEAFF. CDR3 nucleotides: TGTGCCAGCGGGGGGGAAGGTATCAGATCTGAAGCTTTCTTT. Full variable domain (missing parts from reference TRBV28 and TRBJ1-1): DVKVTQSSRYLVKRTGEKVFLECVQDMDHENMFWYRQDPGLGLRLIYFSYDVKMKEKGDIPEGYSVSREKKERFSLILESASTNQTSMYLCASGGEGIRSEAFFGQGTRLTVV.

The table lists this clonotype with a count of one. CDR3 sequence (DNA): TGTGCCAGCAGTCCCCGCGGCAGGGCTGGAAACACCATATATTTT. Encoded protein: CASSPRGRAGNTIYF. This chain connects TRBV27 to TRBJ1-3; D might be TRBD1 (5 bases). The CDR3 has 15 amino acids. Germline loops: CDR1 MNHEY, CDR2 SMNVEV (reference sequence). The V end lost 5 bases, the J end lost 2 bases, and 13 bases lay between the germline ends.

The chain employs TRBV23-1 and TRBJ1-6, with D uncertain. TRBV23-1 is an ORF for which the function is uncertain. This CDR3 is built from 14 residues. The V end was cut by 3 bases, the J end by 6 bases, with 9 bases between. CDR3 nucleotides: TGCGCCAGCAGTCATGGGCGGTTTAATTCACCCCTCCACTTT. Translation gives CASSHGRFNSPLHF.